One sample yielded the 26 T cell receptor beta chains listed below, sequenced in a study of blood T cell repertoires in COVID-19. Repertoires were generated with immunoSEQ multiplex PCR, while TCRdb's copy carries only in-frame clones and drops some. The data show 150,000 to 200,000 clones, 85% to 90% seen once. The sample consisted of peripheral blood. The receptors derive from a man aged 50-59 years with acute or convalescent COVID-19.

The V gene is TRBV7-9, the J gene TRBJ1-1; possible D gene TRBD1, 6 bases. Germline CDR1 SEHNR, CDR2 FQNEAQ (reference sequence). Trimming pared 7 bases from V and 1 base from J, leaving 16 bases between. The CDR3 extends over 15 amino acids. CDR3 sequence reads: CASTQGGGANTEAFF. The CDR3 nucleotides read TGTGCCAGCACCCAAGGGGGGGGCGCGAACACTGAAGCTTTCTTT.

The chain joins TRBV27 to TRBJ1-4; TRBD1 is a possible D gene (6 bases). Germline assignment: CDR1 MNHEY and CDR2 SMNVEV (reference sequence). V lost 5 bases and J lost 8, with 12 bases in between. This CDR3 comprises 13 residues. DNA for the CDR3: TGTGCCAGCAGTCGGAACAGGGCCGAAAAACTGTTTTTT. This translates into CASSRNRAEKLFF.

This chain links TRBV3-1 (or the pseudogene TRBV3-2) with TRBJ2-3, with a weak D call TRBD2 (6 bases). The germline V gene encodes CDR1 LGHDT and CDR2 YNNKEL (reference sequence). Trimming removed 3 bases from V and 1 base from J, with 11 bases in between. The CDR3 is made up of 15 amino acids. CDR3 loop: CASSHYGSGTDTQYF. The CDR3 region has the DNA TGTGCCAGCAGCCACTACGGGAGCGGCACAGATACGCAGTATTTT.

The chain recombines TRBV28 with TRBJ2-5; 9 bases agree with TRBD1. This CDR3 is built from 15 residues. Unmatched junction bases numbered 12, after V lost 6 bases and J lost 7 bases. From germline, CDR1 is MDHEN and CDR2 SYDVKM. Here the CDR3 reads CASSPHTGGAGTQYF. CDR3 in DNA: TGTGCCAGCAGCCCTCACACAGGGGGCGCTGGGACCCAGTACTTC. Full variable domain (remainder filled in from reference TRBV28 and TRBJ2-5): DVKVTQSSRYLVKRTGEKVFLECVQDMDHENMFWYRQDPGLGLRLIYFSYDVKMKEKGDIPEGYSVSREKKERFSLILESASTNQTSMYLCASSPHTGGAGTQYFGPGTRLLVL.

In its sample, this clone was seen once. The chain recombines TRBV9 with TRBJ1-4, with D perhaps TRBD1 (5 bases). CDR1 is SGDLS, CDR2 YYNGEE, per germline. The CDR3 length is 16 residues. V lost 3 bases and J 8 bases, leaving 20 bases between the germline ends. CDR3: CASSGGRAGIGEKLFF. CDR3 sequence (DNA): TGTGCCAGCAGCGGGGGTAGAGCAGGGATAGGGGAAAAACTGTTTTTT.

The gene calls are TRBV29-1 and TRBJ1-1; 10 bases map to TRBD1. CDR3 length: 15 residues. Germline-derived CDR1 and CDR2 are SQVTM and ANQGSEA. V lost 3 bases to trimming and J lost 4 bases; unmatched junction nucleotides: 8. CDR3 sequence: CSVDGTGVGITEAFF. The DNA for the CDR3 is TGCAGCGTTGACGGGACAGGGGTCGGTATCACTGAAGCTTTCTTT.

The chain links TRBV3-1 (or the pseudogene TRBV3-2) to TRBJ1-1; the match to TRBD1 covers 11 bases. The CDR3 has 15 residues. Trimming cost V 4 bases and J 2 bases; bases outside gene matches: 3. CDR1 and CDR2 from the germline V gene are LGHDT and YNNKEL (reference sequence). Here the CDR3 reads CASSPGQGGNTEAFF. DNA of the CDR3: TGTGCCAGCAGCCCGGGACAGGGGGGTAACACTGAAGCTTTCTTT.

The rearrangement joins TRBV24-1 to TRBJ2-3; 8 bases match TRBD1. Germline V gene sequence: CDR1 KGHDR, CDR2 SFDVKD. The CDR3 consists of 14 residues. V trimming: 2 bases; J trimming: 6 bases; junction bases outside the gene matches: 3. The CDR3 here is CATSDSGGGDTQYF. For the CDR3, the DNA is TGTGCCACCAGTGATTCAGGGGGCGGCGATACGCAGTATTTT.

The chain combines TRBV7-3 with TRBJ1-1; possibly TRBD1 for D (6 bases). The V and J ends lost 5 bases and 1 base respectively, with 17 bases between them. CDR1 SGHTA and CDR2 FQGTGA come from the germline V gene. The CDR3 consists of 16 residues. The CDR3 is CASSPGGPTGNTEAFF. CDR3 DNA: TGTGCCAGCAGCCCGGGGGGCCCGACAGGGAACACTGAAGCTTTCTTT.

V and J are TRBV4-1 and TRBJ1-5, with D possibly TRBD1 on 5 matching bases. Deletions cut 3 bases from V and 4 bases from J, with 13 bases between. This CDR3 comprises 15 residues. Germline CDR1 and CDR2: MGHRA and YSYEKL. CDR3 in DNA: TGCGCCAGCAGCCAGGTAGACAGTGTAAATCAGCCCCAGCATTTT. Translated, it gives CASSQVDSVNQPQHF.

The CDR3 coding sequence is TGTGCCAGCAGTGGATACGGGATTGACTATGGCTACACCTTC. This encodes CASSGYGIDYGYTF. The J gene is TRBJ1-2, the V gene TRBV2; the D is unclear. Germline assignment: CDR1 SNHLY and CDR2 FYNNEI. V shed 4 bases and J shed 3 bases, with 12 bases lying between them. The CDR3 length is 14 residues.

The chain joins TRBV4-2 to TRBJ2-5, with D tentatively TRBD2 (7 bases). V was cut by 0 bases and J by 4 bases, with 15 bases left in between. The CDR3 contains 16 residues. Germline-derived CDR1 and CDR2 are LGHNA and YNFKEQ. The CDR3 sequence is CASSQDNAGAGETQYF. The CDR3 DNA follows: TGTGCCAGCAGCCAAGATAATGCGGGGGCCGGAGAGACCCAGTACTTC.

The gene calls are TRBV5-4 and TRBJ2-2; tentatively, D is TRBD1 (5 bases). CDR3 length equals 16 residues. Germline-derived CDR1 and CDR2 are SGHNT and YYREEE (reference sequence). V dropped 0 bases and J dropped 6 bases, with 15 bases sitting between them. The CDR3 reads CASSLVSGAGAGELFF. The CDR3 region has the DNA TGTGCCAGCAGCTTGGTTTCTGGGGCTGGCGCCGGGGAGCTGTTTTTT.

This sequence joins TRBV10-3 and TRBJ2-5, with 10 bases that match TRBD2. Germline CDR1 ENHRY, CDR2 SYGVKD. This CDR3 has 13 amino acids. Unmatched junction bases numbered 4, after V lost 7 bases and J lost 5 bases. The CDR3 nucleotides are TGTGCCATCACGGCTAGCGGGAGTGAGACCCAGTACTTC. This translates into CAITASGSETQYF.

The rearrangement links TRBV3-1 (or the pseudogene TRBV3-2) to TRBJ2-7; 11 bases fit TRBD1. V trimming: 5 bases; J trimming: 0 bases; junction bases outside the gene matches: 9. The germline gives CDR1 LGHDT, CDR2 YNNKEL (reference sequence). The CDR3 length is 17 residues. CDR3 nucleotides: TGTGCCAGCAGCTCCGGGACAGGGGGGTGGAACTCCTACGAGCAGTACTTC. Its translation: CASSSGTGGWNSYEQYF.

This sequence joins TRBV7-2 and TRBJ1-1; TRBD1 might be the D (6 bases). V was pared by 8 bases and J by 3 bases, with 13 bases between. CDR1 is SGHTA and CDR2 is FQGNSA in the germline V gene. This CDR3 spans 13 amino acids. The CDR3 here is CASGTGGHTEAFF. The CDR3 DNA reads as TGTGCCAGCGGCACGGGGGGGCACACTGAAGCTTTCTTT.

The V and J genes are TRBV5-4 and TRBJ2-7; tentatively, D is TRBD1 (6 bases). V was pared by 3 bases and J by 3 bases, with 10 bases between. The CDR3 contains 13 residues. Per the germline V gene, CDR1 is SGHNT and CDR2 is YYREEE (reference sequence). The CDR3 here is CASSWGTSYEQYF. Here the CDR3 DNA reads TGTGCCAGCAGCTGGGGGACAAGCTACGAGCAGTACTTC.

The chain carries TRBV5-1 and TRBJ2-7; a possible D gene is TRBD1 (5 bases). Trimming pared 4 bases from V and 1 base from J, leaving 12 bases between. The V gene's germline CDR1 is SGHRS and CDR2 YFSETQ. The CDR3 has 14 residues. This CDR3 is CASSLRSGSYEQYF. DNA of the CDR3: TGCGCCAGCAGCCTCCGATCAGGGTCCTACGAGCAGTACTTC.

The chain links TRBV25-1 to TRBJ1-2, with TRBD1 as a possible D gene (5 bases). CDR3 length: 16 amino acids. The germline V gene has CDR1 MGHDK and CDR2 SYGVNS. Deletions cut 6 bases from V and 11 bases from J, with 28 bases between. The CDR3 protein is CASSLHQGGTLSRYTF. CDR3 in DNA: TGTGCCAGCAGCCTCCACCAAGGAGGGACTTTGTCAAGATACACCTTC.

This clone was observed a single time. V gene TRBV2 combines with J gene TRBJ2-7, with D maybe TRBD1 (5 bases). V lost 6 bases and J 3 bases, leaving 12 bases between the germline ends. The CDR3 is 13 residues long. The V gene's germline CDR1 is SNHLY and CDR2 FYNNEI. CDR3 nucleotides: TGTGCCAGCAGCCTCGACAGCCTCTACGAGCAGTACGTC. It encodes CASSLDSLYEQYV.

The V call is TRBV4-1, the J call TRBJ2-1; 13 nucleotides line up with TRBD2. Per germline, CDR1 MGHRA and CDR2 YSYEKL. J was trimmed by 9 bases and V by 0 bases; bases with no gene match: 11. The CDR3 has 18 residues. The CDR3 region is CASSQDILAGGRGLEQFF. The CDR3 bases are TGCGCCAGCAGCCAAGATATACTAGCGGGGGGGCGGGGTCTTGAGCAGTTCTTC.

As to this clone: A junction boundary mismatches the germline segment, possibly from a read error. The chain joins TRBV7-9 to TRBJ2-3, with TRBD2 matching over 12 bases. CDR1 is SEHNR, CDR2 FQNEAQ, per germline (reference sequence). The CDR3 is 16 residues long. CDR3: CASTLGLAGSTDTQYF. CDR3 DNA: TGTGCCAGCACCTTAGGACTAGCGGGGAGCACAGATACGCAGTATTTT.

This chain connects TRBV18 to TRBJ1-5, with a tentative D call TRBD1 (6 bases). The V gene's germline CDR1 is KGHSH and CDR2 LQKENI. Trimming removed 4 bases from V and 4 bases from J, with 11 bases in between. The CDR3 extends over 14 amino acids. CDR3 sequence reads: CASSQGGRNQPQHF. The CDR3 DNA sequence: TGTGCCAGCTCACAGGGGGGGAGGAATCAGCCCCAGCATTTT.

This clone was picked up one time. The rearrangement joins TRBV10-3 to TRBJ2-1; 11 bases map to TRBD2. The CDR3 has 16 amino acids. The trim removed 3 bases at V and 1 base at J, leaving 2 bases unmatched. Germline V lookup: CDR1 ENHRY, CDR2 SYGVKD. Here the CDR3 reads CAISEGLAGSYNEQFF. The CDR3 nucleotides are TGTGCCATCAGTGAAGGACTAGCGGGTTCCTACAATGAGCAGTTCTTC.

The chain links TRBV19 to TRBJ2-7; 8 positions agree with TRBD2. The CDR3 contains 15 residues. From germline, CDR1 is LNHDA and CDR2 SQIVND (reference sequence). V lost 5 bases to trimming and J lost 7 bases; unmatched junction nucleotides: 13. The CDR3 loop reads CASSPIAGYRGEQYF. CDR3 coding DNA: TGTGCCAGTAGTCCTATAGCGGGGTACCGAGGAGAGCAGTACTTC.

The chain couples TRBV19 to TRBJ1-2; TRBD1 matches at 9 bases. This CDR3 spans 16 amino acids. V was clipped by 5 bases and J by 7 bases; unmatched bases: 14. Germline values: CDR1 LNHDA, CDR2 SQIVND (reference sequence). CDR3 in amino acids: CASSRLWGQGFSGYTF. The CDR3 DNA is TGTGCCAGTAGTCGTCTGTGGGGACAGGGATTCTCTGGCTACACCTTC.